This T cell receptor (beta chain) is drawn from a study of T cells in Graves' hyperthyroidism and ophthalmopathy. Study-wide findings and caveats: Progression to ophthalmopathy was predicted a median of roughly seven months early. Most expanded thyroid clonotypes above 0.001 also appeared in blood.

CDR1 is KGHSH, CDR2 LQKENI, per germline. The CDR3 runs 14 residues. Note on this clonotype: Antigen: not known. Germline and junction disagree at one end, which may indicate a read error.

RNA transcripts gave rise to amplified TCR beta CDR3 regions. When the TCR CDR3 underwent first-round RT-PCR, the HTBI primer set was used. TCRdb called the multiplex PCR reads again in MiXCR, with one record for every CDR3 protein. The data contain 250,000 to 300,000 distinct CDR3 sequences, approximately 19% of them singletons. The sample was blood. This receptor was obtained from a man in his forties or fifties with Graves' ophthalmopathy. This chain links TRBV18 with TRBJ1-2, with a weak D call TRBD1 (5 bases). CDR3 sequence reads: CASPPQGANYGYTF. The CDR3 nucleotides are TGTGCCAGCCCACCCCAGGGAGCGAACTATGGCTACACCTTC.